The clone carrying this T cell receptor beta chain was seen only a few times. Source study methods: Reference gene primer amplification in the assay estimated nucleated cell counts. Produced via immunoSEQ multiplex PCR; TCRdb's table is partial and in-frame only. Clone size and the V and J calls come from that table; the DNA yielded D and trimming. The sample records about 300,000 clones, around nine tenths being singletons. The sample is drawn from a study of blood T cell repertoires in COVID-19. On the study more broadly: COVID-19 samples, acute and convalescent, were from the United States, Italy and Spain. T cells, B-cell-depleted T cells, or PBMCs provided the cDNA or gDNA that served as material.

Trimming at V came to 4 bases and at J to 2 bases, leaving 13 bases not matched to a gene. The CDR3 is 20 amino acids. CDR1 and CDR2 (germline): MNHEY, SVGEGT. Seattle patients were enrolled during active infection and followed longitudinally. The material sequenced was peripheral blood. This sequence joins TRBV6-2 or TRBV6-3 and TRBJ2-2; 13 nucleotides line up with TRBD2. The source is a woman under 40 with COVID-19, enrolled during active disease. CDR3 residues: CASSSRTSGSPLSNTGELFF. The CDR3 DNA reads TGTGCCAGCAGTTCTCGGACTAGCGGGAGCCCCCTCTCAAACACCGGGGAGCTGTTTTTT.